The clone carrying this TCR beta chain was detected a few times. TCRdb reprocessed the RT-PCR reads via MiXCR and lists one record per CDR3 protein. In the table there are about 700,000 distinct CDR3 sequences, approximately 15% of which are singletons. The V end was cut by 5 bases, the J end by 8 bases, with 12 bases between. The germline V gene has CDR1 SGHVS and CDR2 FQNEAQ. The CDR3 has 12 residues. The receptor was derived from a female donor in good health, serving as a healthy control. V gene TRBV7-8 combines with J gene TRBJ1-2; perhaps TRBD1 as D (5 bases). The sequencing input was memory CD4+ T cells from blood. The CDR3 DNA is TGTGCCAGCAGCCCGGGGGTGCTGGGCTACACCTTC. Its translation: CASSPGVLGYTF.